This TCR beta chain was profiled in a study of cytomegalovirus exposure and HLA in healthy donors. 60 Vbeta and 13 Jbeta primers were used in PCR. Sequenced by immunoSEQ multiplex PCR; TCRdb stores in-frame clones only, minus some. The repertoire holds some 140,000 clones, with approximately 62% as singletons. The CDR3 extends over 17 amino acids. Per the germline V gene, CDR1 is MNHEY and CDR2 is SMNVEV (reference sequence). The V and J ends lost 0 bases and 0 bases respectively, with 9 bases between them. The sample consisted of PBMCs. This rearrangement joins TRBV27 to TRBJ2-6; possibly TRBD1 for D (5 bases). The TCR sequence derives from a human donor in good health. The CDR3 loop is CASSLSGPNSGANVLTF. CDR3 DNA sequence: TGTGCCAGCAGTTTATCGGGGCCAAACTCTGGGGCCAACGTCCTGACTTTC.